The entry below gives a single T cell receptor beta chain sequence along with its context. Its antigen remains unidentified. One base away there is no much larger clone; base qualities are not given. These data are taken from a study of blood T cells in healthy people across ages (dated by TCRdb to the mid-2010s). Regarding the research as a whole: In model experiments, template switching captured about one uniquely barcoded TCR beta cDNA molecule for every two T cells. Using deep sequencing normalized with unique cDNA molecular identifiers, the study measured how TCR beta repertoire diversity changes with age. To avoid experimental bias, donors of different ages were distributed randomly across sequencing lanes. The donors were divided into four age groups: young (average around 17 years), middle-aged (approximately 39), aged (about 60) and long-lived (approximately 74). Using the same blood draw, the study looked at two additional independent replicas of 1 million unique cDNA reads for two donors, one aged 18 to 30 and the other aged 80 or older. General conclusions and limits of the study: Estimates of total diversity from one million sequenced T cells were regarded as lower bounds and underestimates. Because profiling used bulk unsorted PBMCs, naive and antigen-experienced compartments could not be compared conclusively. Compared with the aged group, the long-lived group had more naive CD4+ T cells, fewer expanded clones and increased TCR diversity, a pattern suggesting age selection. A strong correlation was found between observed TCR beta diversity and the percentage of naive T cells measured by flow cytometry. Observed TCR beta diversity per million T cells fell roughly linearly with age, and a significant reduction was already apparent by age roughly 40. The CMV infection status of donors was not known, potentially confounding age-related changes in expanded clonotypes.

The roughly 37 donors, aged roughly 6 to 95 years, were systemically healthy Caucasian individuals from Russia. Each donor gave around 9.9 milliliters of peripheral blood, collected into EDTA-treated Vacutainer tubes. Ficoll-Paque density-gradient centrifugation was used to isolate PBMCs, with at least 6 million per sample. Total RNA, at least 5 micrograms per sample, was extracted from PBMCs with Trizol reagent. Naive CD45RAhigh/CD27high T cell percentages were measured by flow cytometry on a PBMC aliquot from every donor. Library construction relied on 5' RACE. TCRdb records Illumina HiSeq 2500 as the sequencer. The second PCR ran for roughly 7 to 12 cycles and used a J-beta primer mix along with a sample-barcoded 5' primer. Each TCR beta cDNA molecule received a unique molecular identifier from a template-switch 5' adaptor carrying 12 random nucleotides. Each sample yielded at least 2.5 million CDR3-containing paired-end reads. First-strand cDNA synthesis was performed from all RNA using the Mint cDNA synthesis kit, with priming by a TRBC-specific oligonucleotide. After uracil-DNA glycosylase treatment, a first 18-cycle PCR used universal primers M1SS and BC2_uni_R on all cDNA. As for the authors' bioinformatics: For normalization, 1 million high-quality reads were randomly selected from each sample, with every read carrying a distinct molecular identifier. Instead of being binned into consensus sequences, reads with shared molecular identifiers were discarded. CDR3 identification, clonotype clustering and error correction used MiTCR with a Q25 quality threshold and the strictest error-elimination algorithm. A nonparametric unseen species model with Euler transformation was used to estimate a lower bound on total TCR beta diversity. TCRdb reworked the public reads: Q25 trimming with fastp, MiXCR clone assembly, productive beta chains retained. For every CDR3 protein sequence, its rows merge into one entry that carries the most common genes and DNA. These V and J calls originate from TCRdb's pipeline instead of the authors' own analysis. In all, the sample holds about 570,000 distinct CDR3 sequences, and approximately 30% of those were seen once. Of the sample, less than 20% is held by the ten largest clones.

From the germline V gene (reference sequence), CDR1 is DFQATT and CDR2 is SNEGSKA. From the cysteine through the phenylalanine, the CDR3 covers 12 amino acids. Only CDR3 DNA is held: 36 bases, read in frame from base 1. Deletion took 3 bases off V and 6 bases off J, with a span of 11 bases between the germline ends. This clonotype originated in a woman in her 70s in good health. This chain joins TRBV20-1 to TRBJ1-2, and possibly TRBD1, on 5 matching bases. The sequenced sample consisted of blood. Read as DNA, the sequence is TGCAGTGCTAGTATGGGGGGAAATGGCTACACCTTC. Its product reads: CSASMGGNGYTF.